The 10 T cell receptor beta chains below all came from one sample that was sequenced in a study of OX40 agonist ivuxolimab in advanced cancers. Only in-frame clones appear in the TCRdb table, and some are missing; sequencing was by immunoSEQ multiplex PCR. The table lists some 76,000 clones, 93% of them singletons. This material consisted of CD4+ or CD8+ T cells sorted from blood, taken in a trial of the OX40 agonist ivuxolimab. These receptors were taken from an adult with an advanced solid tumor such as melanoma, head and neck, liver or kidney cancer.

For the CDR3, the DNA is TGTGCCAGCAGTGGGGGGACTGAAGCTTTCTTT. Translated, it gives CASSGGTEAFF. The rearrangement joins TRBV27 to TRBJ1-1; maybe TRBD1 (5 bases). Deletions cut 5 bases from V and 5 bases from J, with 6 bases between. The CDR3 is 11 residues long. Germline V lookup: CDR1 MNHEY, CDR2 SMNVEV (reference sequence).

The chain has TRBV27 and TRBJ2-7, with 7 bases matching TRBD1. V lost 5 bases, J lost 7 bases, and 11 bases stayed unmatched. Germline-derived CDR1 and CDR2 are MNHEY and SMNVEV (reference sequence). The CDR3 runs 14 residues. For the CDR3, the DNA is TGTGCCAGCAGTCCGCGACAGGGCGCGTGGGAGCAGTACTTC. Its translation is CASSPRQGAWEQYF.

V is TRBV4-3 and J is TRBJ1-6; possibly TRBD1 for D (5 bases). The CDR3 extends over 15 amino acids. Germline CDR1 is LGHNA and CDR2 is YSLEER. V lost 2 bases to trimming and J lost 9 bases, with 14 bases between them. The CDR3 nucleotides are TGCGCCAGCAGCCAAAACCGGGGGGGAGGTTCACCCCTCCACTTT. This sequence encodes CASSQNRGGGSPLHF.

The chain couples TRBV5-1 to TRBJ2-5, with 9 bases lining up with TRBD1. Trimming at V came to 4 bases and at J to 4 bases, leaving 8 bases not matched to a gene. The CDR3 covers 15 residues. In germline, CDR1 is SGHRS, CDR2 YFSETQ. Here the CDR3 reads CASSGSGQGVETQYF. CDR3 bases: TGCGCCAGCAGCGGGTCGGGACAGGGTGTAGAGACCCAGTACTTC.

This clone is a singleton in its sample. This rearrangement joins TRBV2 to TRBJ2-5; 8 nucleotides line up with TRBD2. The germline V gene has CDR1 SNHLY and CDR2 FYNNEI. CDR3 size: 14 residues. Written as DNA, the CDR3 is TGTGCTATAAGCGGGGGAATAGGTCAAGAGACCCAGTACTTC. It is translated as CAISGGIGQETQYF.

This sequence joins TRBV19 and TRBJ1-2; D remains unclear. V lost 1 base and J 2 bases, leaving 5 bases between the germline ends. The CDR3 is 13 amino acids. In germline, CDR1 is LNHDA, CDR2 SQIVND (reference sequence). The CDR3 reads CASSIGTNYGYTF. In DNA, the CDR3 is TGTGCCAGTAGTATAGGTACCAACTATGGCTACACCTTC.

V usage is TRBV2 and J usage is TRBJ2-2; D is unclear. This CDR3 comprises 12 residues. Germline CDR1 is SNHLY and CDR2 is FYNNEI. The V gene lost 10 bases and the J gene lost 1 base, with 7 bases spanning the gap. The CDR3 DNA is TGTGCCATTAGCCTGAACACCGGGGAGCTGTTTTTT. Translated, it gives CAISLNTGELFF. The variable domain in full, with the rest retrieved from reference TRBV2 and TRBJ2-2, is EPEVTQTPSHQVTQMGQEVILRCVPISNHLYFYWYRQILGQKVEFLVSFYNNEISEKSEIFDDQFSVERPDGSNFTLKIRSTKLEDSAMYFCAISLNTGELFFGEGSRLTVL.

The chain employs TRBV29-1 and TRBJ2-2; 7 positions match TRBD1. This CDR3 has 13 amino acids. J was trimmed by 1 base and V by 6 bases; bases with no gene match: 2. The V gene's germline CDR1 is SQVTM and CDR2 ANQGSEA. The CDR3 nucleotides are TGCAGCGTGGGGGACAGGAACACCGGGGAGCTGTTTTTT. It specifies CSVGDRNTGELFF.

V and J are TRBV11-2 and TRBJ2-6; D uncertain. V lost 1 base and J 0 bases, leaving 13 bases between the germline ends. The CDR3 contains 18 residues. Germline CDR1 SGHAT, CDR2 FQNNGV. The CDR3 spells CASSLGAGYLSGANVLTF. Written as DNA, the CDR3 is TGTGCCAGCAGCTTAGGAGCAGGCTACCTCTCTGGGGCCAACGTCCTGACTTTC.

The chain recombines TRBV11-2 with TRBJ1-2; D unclear. Trimming stripped 7 bases from V and 5 bases from J, with 20 bases between. This CDR3 spans 15 amino acids. Germline CDR1 is SGHAT and CDR2 is FQNNGV. The CDR3 loop is CASTSDPDALYGYTF. The CDR3 DNA follows: TGTGCCAGCACCAGCGATCCCGACGCTCTTTATGGCTACACCTTC.